This is a list of T cell receptor beta chains from one sample in a study of CD8+ T cells in alopecia areata. This table comes from immunoSEQ multiplex PCR, and its TCRdb copy is limited to in-frame clones, with some not included. The sample includes roughly 98,000 clones, roughly three fifths seen only once; the top ten take roughly a sixth. The sequences come from CD8+ T cells sorted from blood, collected at week 4, from a patient treated with tofacitinib. The receptors shown here come from a human donor with alopecia areata. CDR3s leave out the opening cysteine and the closing phenylalanine or tryptophan.

V	J	length	CDR3
TRBV13	TRBJ2-5	11	ASSLENVETQY
TRBV5-6	TRBJ2-1	12	ASSLGQAYNEQF
TRBV1	TRBJ1-2	12	TSSQESEPYGYT
TRBV29-1	TRBJ1-4	10	SVGTGLEKLF
TRBV9	TRBJ2-5	13	ASSGEGTSGETQY
TRBV5-1	TRBJ2-3	15	ASSLDPTSFNTDTQY
TRBV30	TRBJ1-3	10	AWSVLGNTIY
TRBV6-6	TRBJ1-5	12	ASSSMSGNQPQH
TRBV9	TRBJ1-6	13	ASRGQAGGNSPLH
TRBV2	TRBJ2-7	12	ANSGLPSPYEQY